This TCR beta chain was captured in a study of regulatory T cells in long-lasting Graves disease. Time point in this sample: newly diagnosed GD, antithyroid drugs for less than 3 months. Following extraction of RNA from PBMCs, that RNA was used to make the TCR library. The CDR3 length is 15 residues. Trimming left V 3 bases short and J 4 bases short, with 13 bases between. CDR1 is SGHAT and CDR2 is FQNNGV in the germline V gene. CDR3 regions were amplified by Arm-PCR using iRepertoire HTBI primers to build TCR beta libraries. TCRdb re-analysed the multiplex PCR reads in MiXCR, keeping a single row per CDR3 protein. The sample has about 530,000 distinct CDR3 sequences; around 15% are singletons. This sample also appeared in a second study, on T cells in Graves' hyperthyroidism and ophthalmopathy. This second study says: Exclusion followed for patients with uncontrolled infection, other autoimmune disease, pregnancy or lactation. Clinical symptoms, serum thyroxine, TRAb, thyroid ultrasound and orbital computed tomography informed diagnoses. The HTBI set primed first-round TCR CDR3 RT-PCR.

The TCR was taken from a woman aged 35 to 60 with Graves disease. The chain combines TRBV11-2 with TRBJ1-3; D not resolved. This sample comprised peripheral blood mononuclear cells (PBMCs), obtained at new diagnosis, from a patient treated with antithyroid drugs. The CDR3 coding sequence is TGTGCCAGCAGCTTCGAAGCCGGCAGGGGAAACACCATATATTTT. This encodes CASSFEAGRGNTIYF.